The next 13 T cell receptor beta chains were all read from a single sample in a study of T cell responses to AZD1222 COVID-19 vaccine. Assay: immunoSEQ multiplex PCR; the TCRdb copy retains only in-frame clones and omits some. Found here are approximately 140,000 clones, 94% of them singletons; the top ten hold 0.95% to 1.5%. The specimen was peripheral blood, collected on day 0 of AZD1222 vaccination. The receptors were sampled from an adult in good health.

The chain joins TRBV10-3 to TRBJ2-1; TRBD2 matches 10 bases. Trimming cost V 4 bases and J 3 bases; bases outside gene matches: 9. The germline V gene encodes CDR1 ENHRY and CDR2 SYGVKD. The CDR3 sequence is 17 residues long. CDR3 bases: TGTGCCATCAGTGGGACTAGCGGAGGGGTTATCTACAATGAGCAGTTCTTC. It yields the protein CAISGTSGGVIYNEQFF.

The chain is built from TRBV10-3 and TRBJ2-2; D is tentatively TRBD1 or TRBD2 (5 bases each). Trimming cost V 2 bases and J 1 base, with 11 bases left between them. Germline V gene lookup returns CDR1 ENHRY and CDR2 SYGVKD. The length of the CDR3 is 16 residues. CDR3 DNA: TGTGCCATCAGTGAGGGGGACGGACTGAACACCGGGGAGCTGTTTTTT. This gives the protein CAISEGDGLNTGELFF.

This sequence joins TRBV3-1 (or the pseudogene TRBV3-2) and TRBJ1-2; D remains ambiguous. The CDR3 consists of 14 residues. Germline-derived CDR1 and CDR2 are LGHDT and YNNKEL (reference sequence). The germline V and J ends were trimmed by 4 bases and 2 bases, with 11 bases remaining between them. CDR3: CASSPQTPNYGYTF. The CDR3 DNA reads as TGTGCCAGCAGCCCTCAGACACCGAACTATGGCTACACCTTC.

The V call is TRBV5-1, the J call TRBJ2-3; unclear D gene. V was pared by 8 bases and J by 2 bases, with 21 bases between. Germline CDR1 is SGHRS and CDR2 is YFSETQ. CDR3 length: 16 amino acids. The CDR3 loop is CASTESPLSATDTQYF. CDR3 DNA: TGCGCCAGTACCGAGTCCCCACTCTCGGCCACAGATACGCAGTATTTT.

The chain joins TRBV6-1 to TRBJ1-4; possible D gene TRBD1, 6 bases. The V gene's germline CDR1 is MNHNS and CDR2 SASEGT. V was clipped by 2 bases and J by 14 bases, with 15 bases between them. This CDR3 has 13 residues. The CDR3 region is CASSEWGGAGLFF. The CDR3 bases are TGTGCCAGCAGTGAATGGGGGGGCGCGGGGCTGTTTTTT.

In DNA form, the CDR3 reads TGTGCCAGCAGTACCCCCGGGTTCTCTTCCAATCAGCCCCAGCATTTT. Translating it yields CASSTPGFSSNQPQHF. The chain joins TRBV6-6 to TRBJ1-5, with D unclear. V lost 5 bases, J lost 3 bases, and 17 bases lay in between. CDR1 is MNHNY and CDR2 is SVGAGI in the germline V gene (reference sequence). The CDR3 is made up of 16 amino acids.

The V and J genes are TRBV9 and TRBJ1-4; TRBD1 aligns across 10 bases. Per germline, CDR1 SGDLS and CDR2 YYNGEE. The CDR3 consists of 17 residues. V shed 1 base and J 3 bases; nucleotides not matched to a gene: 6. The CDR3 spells CASSVSDRGQANEKLFF. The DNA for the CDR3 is TGTGCCAGCAGCGTAAGCGACAGGGGGCAGGCTAATGAAAAACTGTTTTTT.

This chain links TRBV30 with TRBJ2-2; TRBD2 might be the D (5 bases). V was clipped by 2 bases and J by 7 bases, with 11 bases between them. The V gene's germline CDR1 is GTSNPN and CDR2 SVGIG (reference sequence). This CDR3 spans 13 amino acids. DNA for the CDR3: TGTGCCTGGAGTTGGACCAGCGGCGGGGAGCTGTTTTTT. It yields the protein CAWSWTSGGELFF.

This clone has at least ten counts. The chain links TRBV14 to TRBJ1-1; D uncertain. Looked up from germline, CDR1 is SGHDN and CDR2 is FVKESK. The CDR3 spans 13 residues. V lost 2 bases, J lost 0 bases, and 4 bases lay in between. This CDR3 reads CASSQRVNTEAFF. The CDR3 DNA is TGTGCCAGCAGCCAAAGGGTGAACACTGAAGCTTTCTTT.

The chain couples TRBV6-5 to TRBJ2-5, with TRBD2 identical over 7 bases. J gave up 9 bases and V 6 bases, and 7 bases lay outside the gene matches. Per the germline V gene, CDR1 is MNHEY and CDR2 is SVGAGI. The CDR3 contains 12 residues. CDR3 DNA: TGTGCCAGCAGGGTGGGACTATGGGCCCAGTACTTC. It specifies CASRVGLWAQYF.

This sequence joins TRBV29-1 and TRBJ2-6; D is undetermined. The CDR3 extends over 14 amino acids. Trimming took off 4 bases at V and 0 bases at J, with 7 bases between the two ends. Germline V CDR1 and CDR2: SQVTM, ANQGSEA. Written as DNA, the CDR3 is TGCAGCGTTGGGCTTCACTCTGGGGCCAACGTCCTGACTTTC. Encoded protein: CSVGLHSGANVLTF. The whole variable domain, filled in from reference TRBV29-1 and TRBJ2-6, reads SAVISQKPSRDICQRGTSLTIQCQVDSQVTMMFWYRQQPGQSLTLIATANQGSEATYESGFVIDKFPISRPNLTFSTLTVSNMSPEDSSIYLCSVGLHSGANVLTFGAGSRLTVL.

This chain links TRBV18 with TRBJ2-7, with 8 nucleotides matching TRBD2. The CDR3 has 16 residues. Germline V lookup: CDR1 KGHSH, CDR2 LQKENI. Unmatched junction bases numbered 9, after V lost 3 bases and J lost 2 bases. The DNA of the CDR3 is TGTGCCAGCTCACCCCAACCGGGACTAGGCGCCTACGAGCAGTACGTC. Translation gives CASSPQPGLGAYEQYV.

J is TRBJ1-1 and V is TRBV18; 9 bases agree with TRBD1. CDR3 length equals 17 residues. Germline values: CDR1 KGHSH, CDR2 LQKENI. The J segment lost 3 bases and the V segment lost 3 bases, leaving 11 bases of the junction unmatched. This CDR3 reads CASSPGGQGSSHTEAFF. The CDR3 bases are TGTGCCAGCTCACCCGGGGGACAGGGATCTAGCCACACTGAAGCTTTCTTT.